The sequence of this T cell receptor beta chain was determined in a study of CD8 T cells in ankylosing spondylitis. General observations from the study: A motif of seven or eight highly homologous TCR beta variants was seen as apparently characteristic of ankylosing spondylitis blood.

This clonotype was observed a few times. Antigen unknown. The junction shows a germline mismatch at one end, possibly a read error. TCRdb called the 5' RACE reads again in MiXCR, with one record for every CDR3 protein. The sample holds 750,000 to 850,000 distinct CDR3 sequences, roughly 10% seen once. Germline CDR1 is MDHEN and CDR2 is SYDVKM. The CDR3 sequence is 15 residues long. V is TRBV28 and J is TRBJ2-3, with D perhaps matching TRBD2 (5 bases). The sample taken for sequencing was blood, either unsorted or a sorted T cell fraction (not recorded which). The sequence derives from a male donor with ankylosing spondylitis. The CDR3 DNA follows: TGTGCCAGCAGTTTAACGGACTTTGGCACATATACGCAGTATTTT. It codes for CASSLTDFGTYTQYF.